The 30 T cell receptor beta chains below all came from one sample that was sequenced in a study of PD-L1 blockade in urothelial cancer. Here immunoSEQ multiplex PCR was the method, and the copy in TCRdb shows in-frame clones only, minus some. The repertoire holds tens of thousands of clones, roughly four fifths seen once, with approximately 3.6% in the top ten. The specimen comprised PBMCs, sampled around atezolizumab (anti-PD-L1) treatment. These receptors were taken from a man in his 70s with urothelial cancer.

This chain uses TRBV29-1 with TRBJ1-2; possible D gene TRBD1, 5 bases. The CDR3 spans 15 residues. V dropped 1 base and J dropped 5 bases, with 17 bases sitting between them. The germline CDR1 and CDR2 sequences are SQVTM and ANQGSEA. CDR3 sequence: CSVEGGGYLIYGYTF. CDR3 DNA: TGCAGCGTTGAAGGGGGGGGGTATCTCATATATGGCTACACCTTC.

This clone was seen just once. CDR3 nucleotide sequence: TGTGCCAGCAGTGACCTAGCGGGGGGCATGGCAGATACGCAGTATTTT. Its protein is CASSDLAGGMADTQYF. V is TRBV2 and J is TRBJ2-3; 11 nucleotides agree with TRBD2. The CDR3 runs 16 residues. The V segment lost 3 bases and the J segment 4 bases; nucleotides outside the gene matches: 6. The germline gives CDR1 SNHLY, CDR2 FYNNEI.

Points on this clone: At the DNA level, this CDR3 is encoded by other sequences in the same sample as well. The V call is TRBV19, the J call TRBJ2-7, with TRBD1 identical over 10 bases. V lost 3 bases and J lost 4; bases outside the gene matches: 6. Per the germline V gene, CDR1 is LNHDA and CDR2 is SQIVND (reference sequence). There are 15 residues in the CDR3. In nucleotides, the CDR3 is TGTGCCAGTAGTATCAGACAGGGGGCGGGTTACGAGCAGTACTTC. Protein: CASSIRQGAGYEQYF.

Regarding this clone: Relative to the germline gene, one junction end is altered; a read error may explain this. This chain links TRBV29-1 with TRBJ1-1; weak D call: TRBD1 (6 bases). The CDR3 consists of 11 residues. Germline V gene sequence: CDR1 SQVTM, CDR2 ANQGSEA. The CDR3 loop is CSVEDSGAGRF. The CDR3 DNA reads TGCAGCGTTGAGGACAGCGGGGCGGGGAGGTTT.

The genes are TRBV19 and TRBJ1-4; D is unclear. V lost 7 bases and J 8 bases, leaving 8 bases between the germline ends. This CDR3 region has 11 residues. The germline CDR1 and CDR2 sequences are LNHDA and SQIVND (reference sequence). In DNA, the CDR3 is TGTGCCAGTAAAGAGACAGAAAAACTGTTTTTT. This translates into CASKETEKLFF.

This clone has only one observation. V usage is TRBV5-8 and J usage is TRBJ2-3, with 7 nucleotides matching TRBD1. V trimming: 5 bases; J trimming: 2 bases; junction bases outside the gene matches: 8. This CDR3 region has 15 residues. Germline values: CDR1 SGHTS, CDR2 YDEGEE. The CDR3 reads CASRPERGHTDTQYF. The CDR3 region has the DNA TGTGCCAGCAGACCTGAAAGGGGGCACACAGATACGCAGTATTTT.

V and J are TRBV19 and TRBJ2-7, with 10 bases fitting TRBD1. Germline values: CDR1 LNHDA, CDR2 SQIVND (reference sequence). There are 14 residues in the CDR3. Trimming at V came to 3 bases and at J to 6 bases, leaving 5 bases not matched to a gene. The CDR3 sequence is CASSIRDRGGEQYF. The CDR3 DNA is TGTGCCAGTAGTATCCGGGACAGGGGAGGCGAGCAGTACTTC. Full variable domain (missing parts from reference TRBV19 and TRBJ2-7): DGGITQSPKYLFRKEGQNVTLSCEQNLNHDAMYWYRQDPGQGLRLIYYSQIVNDFQKGDIAEGYSVSREKKESFPLTVTSAQKNPTAFYLCASSIRDRGGEQYFGPGTRLTVT.

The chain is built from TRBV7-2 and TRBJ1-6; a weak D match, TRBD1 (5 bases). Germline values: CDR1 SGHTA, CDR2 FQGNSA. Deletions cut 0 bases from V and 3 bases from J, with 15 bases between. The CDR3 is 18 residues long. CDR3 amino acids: CASSLASGGTFYNSPLHF. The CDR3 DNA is TGTGCCAGCAGCTTAGCTTCCGGGGGGACTTTCTATAATTCACCCCTCCACTTT.

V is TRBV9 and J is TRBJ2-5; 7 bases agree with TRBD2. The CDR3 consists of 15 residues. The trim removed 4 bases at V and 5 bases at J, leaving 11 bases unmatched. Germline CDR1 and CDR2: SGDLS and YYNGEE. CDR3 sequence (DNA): TGTGCCAGCAGCCCCCTGGGGGAGGGCCTCGAGACCCAGTACTTC. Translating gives CASSPLGEGLETQYF.

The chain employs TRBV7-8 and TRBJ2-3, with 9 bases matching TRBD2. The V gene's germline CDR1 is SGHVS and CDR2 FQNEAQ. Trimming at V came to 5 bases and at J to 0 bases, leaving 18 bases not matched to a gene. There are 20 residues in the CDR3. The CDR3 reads CASSTGFGSGRSWSTDTQYF. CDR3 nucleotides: TGTGCCAGCAGCACTGGTTTTGGCAGCGGGAGGTCCTGGAGCACAGATACGCAGTATTTT.

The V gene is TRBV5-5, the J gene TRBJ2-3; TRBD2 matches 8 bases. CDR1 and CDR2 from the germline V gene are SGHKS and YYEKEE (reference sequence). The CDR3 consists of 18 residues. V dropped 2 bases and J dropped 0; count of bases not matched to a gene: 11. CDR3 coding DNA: TGTGCCAGCAGCTTCCGTCCCCAGCGGGGGCTCAGCACAGATACGCAGTATTTT. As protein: CASSFRPQRGLSTDTQYF.

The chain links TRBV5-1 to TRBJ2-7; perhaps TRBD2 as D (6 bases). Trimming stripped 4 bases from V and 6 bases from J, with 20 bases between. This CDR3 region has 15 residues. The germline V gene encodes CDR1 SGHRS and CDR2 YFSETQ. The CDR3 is CASSPGLLGDGEQYF. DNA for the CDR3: TGCGCCAGCAGCCCGGGACTTCTGGGAGATGGCGAGCAGTACTTC.

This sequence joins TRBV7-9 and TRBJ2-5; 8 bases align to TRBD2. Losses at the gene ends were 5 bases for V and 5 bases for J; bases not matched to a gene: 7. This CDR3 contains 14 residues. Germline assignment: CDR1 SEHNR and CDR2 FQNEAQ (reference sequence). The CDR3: CASSMPRGGETQYF. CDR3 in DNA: TGTGCCAGCAGCATGCCCCGGGGGGGGGAGACCCAGTACTTC.

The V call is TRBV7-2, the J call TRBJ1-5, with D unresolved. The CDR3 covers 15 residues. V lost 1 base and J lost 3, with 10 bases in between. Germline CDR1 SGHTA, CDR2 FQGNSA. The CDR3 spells CASSLGLGNNQPQHF. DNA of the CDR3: TGTGCCAGCAGCTTAGGTCTCGGTAACAATCAGCCCCAGCATTTT. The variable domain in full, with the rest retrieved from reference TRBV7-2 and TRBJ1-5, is GAGVSQSPSNKVTEKGKDVELRCDPISGHTALYWYRQSLGQGLEFLIYFQGNSAPDKSGLPSDRFSAERTGGSVSTLTIQRTQQEDSAVYLCASSLGLGNNQPQHFGDGTRLSIL.

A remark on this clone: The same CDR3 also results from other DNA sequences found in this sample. DNA of the CDR3: TGCGCCAGCAGCCAGTCGGGGGACACAGATACGCAGTATTTT. Translating it yields CASSQSGDTDTQYF. This chain connects TRBV4-1 to TRBJ2-3, with D perhaps TRBD2 (6 bases). Germline V gene sequence: CDR1 MGHRA, CDR2 YSYEKL. The CDR3 length is 14 residues. The germline V and J ends were trimmed by 3 bases and 2 bases, with 9 bases remaining between them.

CDR3 region: CASRPTGVLSDTQYF. The CDR3 DNA sequence: TGTGCCAGCAGGCCGACAGGGGTTTTGTCAGATACGCAGTATTTT. The V and J genes are TRBV6-4 and TRBJ2-3; TRBD1 agrees at 8 bases. The V gene's germline CDR1 is MRHNA and CDR2 SNTAGT. After removal of 6 bases from V and 4 bases from J, the junction contained 9 bases not matched to a gene. CDR3 length: 15 residues.

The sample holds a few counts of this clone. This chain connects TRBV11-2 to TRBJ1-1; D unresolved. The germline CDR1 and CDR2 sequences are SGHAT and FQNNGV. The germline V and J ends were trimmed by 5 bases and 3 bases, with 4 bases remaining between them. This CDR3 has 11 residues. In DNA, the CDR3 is TGTGCCAGCAGCCCTTACACTGAAGCTTTCTTT. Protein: CASSPYTEAFF. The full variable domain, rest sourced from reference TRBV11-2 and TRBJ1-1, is EAGVAQSPRYKIIEKRQSVAFWCNPISGHATLYWYQQILGQGPKLLIQFQNNGVVDDSQLPKDRFSAERLKGVDSTLKIQPAKLEDSAVYLCASSPYTEAFFGQGTRLTVV.

The CDR3 bases are TGTGCCAGTACCCCGGACAGGGGGCGAAACCAGCCCCAGCATTTT. As protein: CASTPDRGRNQPQHF. J is TRBJ1-5 and V is TRBV19, with 11 bases matching TRBD1. Germline CDR1 and CDR2: LNHDA and SQIVND (reference sequence). The CDR3 length is 15 residues. J gave up 7 bases and V 7 bases, and 9 bases lay outside the gene matches. Full variable domain (rest looked up from reference TRBV19 and TRBJ1-5): DGGITQSPKYLFRKEGQNVTLSCEQNLNHDAMYWYRQDPGQGLRLIYYSQIVNDFQKGDIAEGYSVSREKKESFPLTVTSAQKNPTAFYLCASTPDRGRNQPQHFGDGTRLSIL.

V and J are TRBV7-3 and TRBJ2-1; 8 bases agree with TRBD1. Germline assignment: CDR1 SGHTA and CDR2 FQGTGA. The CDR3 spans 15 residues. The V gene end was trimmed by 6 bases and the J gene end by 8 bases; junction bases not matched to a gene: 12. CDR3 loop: CASRPTGGSSDEQFF. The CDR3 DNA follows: TGTGCCAGCAGACCTACAGGGGGATCTTCGGATGAGCAGTTCTTC.

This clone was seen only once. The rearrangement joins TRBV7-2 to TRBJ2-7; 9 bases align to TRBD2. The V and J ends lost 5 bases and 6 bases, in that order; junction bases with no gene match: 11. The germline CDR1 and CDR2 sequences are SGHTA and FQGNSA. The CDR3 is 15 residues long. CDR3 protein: CASSPMAGGPGEQYF. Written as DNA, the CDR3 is TGTGCCAGCAGCCCCATGGCGGGAGGGCCAGGCGAGCAGTACTTC.

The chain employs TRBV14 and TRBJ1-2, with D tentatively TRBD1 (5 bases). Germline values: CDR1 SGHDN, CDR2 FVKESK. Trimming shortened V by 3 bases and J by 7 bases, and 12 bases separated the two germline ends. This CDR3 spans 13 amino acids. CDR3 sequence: CASSQTVSSGYTF. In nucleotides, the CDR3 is TGTGCCAGCAGCCAGACAGTCTCCTCTGGCTACACCTTC.

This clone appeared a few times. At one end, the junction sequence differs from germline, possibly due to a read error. The CDR3 reads CASSLAPGQAAVF. CDR3 DNA sequence: TGTGCCAGCAGCCTCGCCCCGGGACAGGCCGCCGTATTT. The chain has TRBV6-5 and TRBJ2-3; TRBD1 matches at 8 bases. The CDR3 sequence is 13 residues long. Germline CDR1 MNHEY, CDR2 SVGAGI.

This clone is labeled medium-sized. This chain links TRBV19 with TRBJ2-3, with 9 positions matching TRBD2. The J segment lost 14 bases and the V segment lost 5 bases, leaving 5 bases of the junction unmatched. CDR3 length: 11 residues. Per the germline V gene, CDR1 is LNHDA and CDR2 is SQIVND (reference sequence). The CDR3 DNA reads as TGTGCCAGTAGTGCTAGCGGGGTGAGGTATTTT. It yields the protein CASSASGVRYF.

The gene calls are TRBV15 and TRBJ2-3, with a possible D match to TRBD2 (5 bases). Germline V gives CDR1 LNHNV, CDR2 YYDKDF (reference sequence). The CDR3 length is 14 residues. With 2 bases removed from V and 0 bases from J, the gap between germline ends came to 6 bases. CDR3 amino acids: CATSRRRSTDTQYF. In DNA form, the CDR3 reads TGTGCCACCAGCAGAAGGAGGAGCACAGATACGCAGTATTTT.

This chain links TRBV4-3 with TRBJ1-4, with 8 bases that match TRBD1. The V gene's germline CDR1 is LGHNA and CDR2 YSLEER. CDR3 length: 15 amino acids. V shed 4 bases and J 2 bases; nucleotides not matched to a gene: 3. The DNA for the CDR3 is TGCGCCAGCAGCCGGCAGGGGGCTACTAATGAAAAACTGTTTTTT. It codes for CASSRQGATNEKLFF.

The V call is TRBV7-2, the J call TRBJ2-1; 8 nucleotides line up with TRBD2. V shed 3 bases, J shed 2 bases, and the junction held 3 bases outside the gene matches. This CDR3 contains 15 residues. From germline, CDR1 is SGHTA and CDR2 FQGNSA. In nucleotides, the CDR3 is TGTGCCAGCAGCTTTCCGGGGGGGCCCTACAATGAGCAGTTCTTC. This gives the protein CASSFPGGPYNEQFF.

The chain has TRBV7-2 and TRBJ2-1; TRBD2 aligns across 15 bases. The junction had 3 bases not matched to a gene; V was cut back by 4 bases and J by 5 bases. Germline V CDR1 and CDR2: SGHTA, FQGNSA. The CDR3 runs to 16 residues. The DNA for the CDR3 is TGTGCCAGCAGCTCAAGGACTAGCGGGAGGGACAATGAGCAGTTCTTC. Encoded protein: CASSSRTSGRDNEQFF.

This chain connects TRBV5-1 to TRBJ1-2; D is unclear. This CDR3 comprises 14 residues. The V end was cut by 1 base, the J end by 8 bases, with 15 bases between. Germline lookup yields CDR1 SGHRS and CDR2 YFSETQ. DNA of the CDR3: TGCGCCAGCAGCTTGCAAGCGGGGAGTCGGGGCTACACCTTC. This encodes CASSLQAGSRGYTF. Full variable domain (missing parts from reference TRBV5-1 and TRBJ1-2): KAGVTQTPRYLIKTRGQQVTLSCSPISGHRSVSWYQQTPGQGLQFLFEYFSETQRNKGNFPGRFSGRQFSNSRSEMNVSTLELGDSALYLCASSLQAGSRGYTFGSGTRLTVV.

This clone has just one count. DNA of the CDR3: TGCGCCAGCAGTCCCCCTGGGCCCCTAGGACAGGGTTTGGGCAATCAGCCCCAGCATTTT. The encoded protein is CASSPPGPLGQGLGNQPQHF. The rearrangement uses TRBV23-1 and TRBJ1-5; the match to TRBD1 covers 8 bases. TRBV23-1 is filed as an ORF, its function uncertain. Germline trimming cut 4 bases from V and 2 bases from J; bases unmatched to any gene: 19. The CDR3 sequence is 20 residues long.

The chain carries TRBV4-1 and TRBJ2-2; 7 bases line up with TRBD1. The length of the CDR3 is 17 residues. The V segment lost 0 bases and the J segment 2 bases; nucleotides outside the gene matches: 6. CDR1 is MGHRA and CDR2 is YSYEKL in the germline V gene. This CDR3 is CASSQDPRQGNTGELFF. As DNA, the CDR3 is TGCGCCAGCAGCCAAGATCCACGACAGGGAAACACCGGGGAGCTGTTTTTT.